Below, 21 T cell receptor beta chains from the same sample are listed, as sequenced in a study of blood T cell repertoires in COVID-19. Profiled with immunoSEQ multiplex PCR; TCRdb holds only in-frame clones, not every one. The sample holds approximately 280,000 clones, approximately 89% seen once. The specimen was PBMCs or T cells enriched from blood (not recorded which). The receptors come from a woman between 55 and 75 years old who had recovered from COVID-19.

This clone was picked up one time. The CDR3 protein is CASSWDRTYTEAFF. DNA for the CDR3: TGTGCCAGCAGTTGGGACAGGACTTACACTGAAGCTTTCTTT. This sequence joins TRBV6-1 and TRBJ1-1; TRBD1 matches 8 bases. V was clipped by 5 bases and J by 3 bases; unmatched bases: 5. This CDR3 contains 14 residues. Germline V gene lookup returns CDR1 MNHNS and CDR2 SASEGT.

The chain uses TRBV7-9 and TRBJ2-7, with a weak D call TRBD2 (5 bases). V lost 6 bases to trimming and J lost 3 bases, with 18 bases between them. CDR3 length equals 15 residues. Germline lookup yields CDR1 SEHNR and CDR2 FQNEAQ (reference sequence). CDR3 loop: CASSPTPEADYEQYF. CDR3 coding DNA: TGTGCCAGCAGTCCCACGCCGGAGGCCGACTACGAGCAGTACTTC.

This chain links TRBV5-1 with TRBJ2-5; perhaps TRBD2 as D (7 bases). V was pared by 5 bases and J by 1 base, with 15 bases between. The CDR3 covers 15 residues. Germline V gene sequence: CDR1 SGHRS, CDR2 YFSETQ. The CDR3 DNA reads as TGCGCCAGCAGTTACGATGGGGGGGCCCAAGAGACCCAGTACTTC. Protein: CASSYDGGAQETQYF.

The chain combines TRBV28 with TRBJ1-1; the D is unclear. The CDR3 is made up of 12 amino acids. Germline CDR1 and CDR2: MDHEN and SYDVKM. V was shortened by 5 bases and J by 6 bases, with 10 bases between the two germline ends. The CDR3 DNA reads TGTGCCAGCAGTCCAAATAGTCCTGAAGCTTTCTTT. As protein: CASSPNSPEAFF.

The V and J genes are TRBV3-1 (or the pseudogene TRBV3-2) and TRBJ2-1; 16 nucleotides agree with TRBD2. This CDR3 contains 20 residues. From germline, CDR1 is LGHDT and CDR2 YNNKEL (reference sequence). V lost 4 bases to trimming and J lost 9 bases; unmatched junction nucleotides: 18. This chain's CDR3 is CASSRKPHSGTSGGAVEQFF. CDR3 DNA sequence: TGTGCCAGCAGCCGCAAGCCCCATTCCGGGACTAGCGGGGGGGCCGTTGAGCAGTTCTTC.

This clone occurred a few times. The junction departs from germline at one end; a sequencing error may be responsible. The chain links TRBV5-1 to TRBJ1-4; 7 bases fit TRBD1. Per germline, CDR1 SGHRS and CDR2 YFSETQ. The CDR3 sequence is 12 residues long. DNA for the CDR3: TGCGCCAGCAGTCAGGAACAGGGGTCGCCGACTTTT. It yields the protein CASSQEQGSPTF.

The chain combines TRBV13 with TRBJ1-2, with D possibly being TRBD1 (5 bases). Germline loops: CDR1 PRHDT, CDR2 FYEKMQ (reference sequence). The length of the CDR3 is 13 residues. V was pared by 2 bases and J by 7 bases, with 11 bases between. The CDR3 protein is CASSLNGGGGYTF. In DNA form, the CDR3 reads TGTGCCAGCAGCTTAAACGGGGGTGGTGGCTACACCTTC.

The chain carries TRBV30 and TRBJ1-2; TRBD1 is a possible D gene (6 bases). Germline CDR1 GTSNPN, CDR2 SVGIG (reference sequence). CDR3 length: 15 amino acids. The V and J ends lost 4 bases and 4 bases respectively, with 19 bases between them. The CDR3 DNA follows: TGTGCCTGGACCCACCTCAGGGGTCAGGTCTATGGCTACACCTTC. This encodes CAWTHLRGQVYGYTF.

The chain uses TRBV28 and TRBJ1-2; no clear D gene. The germline V and J ends were trimmed by 2 bases and 7 bases, with 14 bases remaining between them. From germline, CDR1 is MDHEN and CDR2 SYDVKM. CDR3 size: 14 residues. CDR3 sequence reads: CASSLGGRPAGYTF. CDR3 coding DNA: TGTGCCAGCAGTTTAGGTGGGAGGCCGGCTGGCTACACCTTC.

The chain has TRBV7-9 and TRBJ1-2; TRBD1 agrees at 10 bases. J lost 5 bases, V lost 5 bases, and 11 bases had no gene match. Per germline, CDR1 SEHNR and CDR2 FQNEAQ (reference sequence). This CDR3 is built from 16 residues. DNA for the CDR3: TGTGCCAGCAGCCTCCGGGACAGGGGAATTTGGTATGGCTACACCTTC. Translated, it gives CASSLRDRGIWYGYTF.

The rearrangement links TRBV7-2 to TRBJ2-5, with 15 bases identical to TRBD2. This CDR3 is 16 amino acids long. Germline CDR1 SGHTA, CDR2 FQGNSA. With 5 bases clipped from V and 1 base from J, the junction kept 2 bases outside the gene matches. The CDR3 sequence is CASSRTSGGVQETQYF. CDR3 in DNA: TGTGCCAGCAGCAGGACTAGCGGGGGGGTCCAAGAGACCCAGTACTTC.

This chain's CDR3 is CASSLASGRHEQYF. CDR3 DNA sequence: TGTGCCAGCAGCTTGGCCAGCGGGAGACACGAGCAGTACTTC. The chain recombines TRBV5-5 with TRBJ2-7, with TRBD2 matching 8 bases. There are 14 residues in the CDR3. Losses at the gene ends were 0 bases for V and 5 bases for J; bases not matched to a gene: 4. Germline CDR1 reads SGHKS; CDR2 reads YYEKEE (reference sequence).

The chain combines TRBV28 with TRBJ1-1; weak D call: TRBD1 (6 bases). The CDR3 contains 13 residues. V was clipped by 5 bases and J by 8 bases, with 15 bases between them. CDR1 and CDR2 from the germline V gene are MDHEN and SYDVKM. The CDR3 spells CASSTGIIREAFF. The CDR3, as DNA: TGTGCCAGCAGTACAGGGATTATCAGGGAAGCTTTCTTT.

J is TRBJ2-7 and V is TRBV18; 7 nucleotides agree with TRBD1. Germline V gene lookup returns CDR1 KGHSH and CDR2 LQKENI. The CDR3 is 14 residues long. V lost 3 bases, J lost 0 bases, and 2 bases stayed unmatched. The CDR3 here is CASSPGTASYEQYF. CDR3 in DNA: TGTGCCAGCTCACCCGGGACAGCCTCCTACGAGCAGTACTTC.

This clone was recorded only once. CDR3 DNA sequence: TGCAGTGCTAGTAACAGGATTAACTATGGCTACACCTTC. This sequence encodes CSASNRINYGYTF. The chain employs TRBV20-1 and TRBJ1-2, with D tentatively TRBD1 (5 bases). Germline-derived CDR1 and CDR2 are DFQATT and SNEGSKA (reference sequence). This CDR3 region has 13 residues. V gave up 3 bases and J gave up 1 base, with 9 bases separating them.

The chain has TRBV11-3 and TRBJ2-1; D is undetermined. V gave up 5 bases and J gave up 0 bases, with 8 bases separating them. From germline, CDR1 is SGHNT and CDR2 YENEEA. There are 14 residues in the CDR3. The CDR3 spells CASSPRSSYNEQFF. The CDR3 bases are TGTGCCAGCAGCCCCAGAAGCTCCTACAATGAGCAGTTCTTC.

V is TRBV10-3 and J is TRBJ2-3; D may be TRBD2 (5 bases). This CDR3 has 16 residues. V was shortened by 6 bases and J by 0 bases, with 16 bases between the two germline ends. CDR1 and CDR2 from the germline V gene are ENHRY and SYGVKD. The CDR3 region is CAIRTPDSASTDTQYF. The CDR3 coding sequence is TGTGCCATCAGAACCCCAGATAGCGCTAGCACAGATACGCAGTATTTT.

The CDR3 DNA sequence: TGTGCCAGCAGCCCGACCCCGGGGGATGGCTACACCTTC. This gives the protein CASSPTPGDGYTF. The rearrangement links TRBV5-6 to TRBJ1-2, with D perhaps TRBD1 (5 bases). Germline V gene data show CDR1 as SGHDT and CDR2 as YYEEEE. Trimming cost V 4 bases and J 6 bases, with 13 bases left between them. This CDR3 spans 13 amino acids. Full variable domain (remainder filled in from reference TRBV5-6 and TRBJ1-2): DAGVTQSPTHLIKTRGQQVTLRCSPKSGHDTVSWYQQALGQGPQFIFQYYEEEERQRGNFPDRFSGHQFPNYSSELNVNALLLGDSALYLCASSPTPGDGYTFGSGTRLTVV.

The chain combines TRBV7-9 with TRBJ1-4; D gene uncertain. Germline V gives CDR1 SEHNR, CDR2 FQNEAQ (reference sequence). The V gene lost 2 bases and the J gene lost 4 bases, with 11 bases spanning the gap. This CDR3 has 15 amino acids. The CDR3 DNA sequence: TGTGCCAGCAGCTTATCAGAATCCCTTAATGAAAAACTGTTTTTT. As protein: CASSLSESLNEKLFF.

V usage is TRBV5-8 and J usage is TRBJ1-2, with 7 nucleotides matching TRBD1. In germline, CDR1 is SGHTS, CDR2 YDEGEE. The CDR3 covers 15 residues. V was pared by 2 bases and J by 6 bases, with 10 bases of the junction left unmatched. CDR3 sequence: CASSFWGGQVDGYTF. DNA of the CDR3: TGTGCCAGCAGCTTCTGGGGAGGACAGGTGGATGGCTACACCTTC.

With respect to this clone: The same CDR3 can be traced to other DNA sequences in this sample. V and J are TRBV27 and TRBJ2-3; 12 bases are a match to TRBD2. The ends lost 5 bases at V and 6 bases at J; junction bases unmatched: 9. The CDR3 contains 16 residues. CDR1 is MNHEY, CDR2 SMNVEV, per germline (reference sequence). The CDR3 DNA reads as TGTGCCAGCAGTCCCCGGACTAGCGGGATATCGGATACGCAGTATTTT. This gives the protein CASSPRTSGISDTQYF.